This T cell receptor (beta chain) was retrieved from a study of blood T cell repertoires in COVID-19. Study context: PBMCs, B-cell-depleted T cells, or T cells provided the cDNA or gDNA that made up the material.

Study processing details: The assay estimated nucleated cells by amplifying reference gene primers. Profiled with immunoSEQ multiplex PCR; TCRdb holds only in-frame clones, not every one. From that table come the V and J calls and clone size; the DNA was used to work out D and trimming. The sample records about 58,000 clones, around 85% being singletons. This clone was seen once. CDR3 length: 13 residues. In germline, CDR1 is SEHNR, CDR2 FQNEAQ (reference sequence). The V and J ends lost 5 bases and 8 bases respectively, with 15 bases between them. V usage is TRBV7-9 and J usage is TRBJ1-1, with TRBD1 as a possible D gene (5 bases). Sequenced material: peripheral blood. This clonotype originated in a woman aged 70 to 79 with active COVID-19. CDR3 region: CASSRNAGSEAFF. CDR3 coding DNA: TGTGCCAGCAGCCGTAACGCAGGGTCCGAAGCTTTCTTT.